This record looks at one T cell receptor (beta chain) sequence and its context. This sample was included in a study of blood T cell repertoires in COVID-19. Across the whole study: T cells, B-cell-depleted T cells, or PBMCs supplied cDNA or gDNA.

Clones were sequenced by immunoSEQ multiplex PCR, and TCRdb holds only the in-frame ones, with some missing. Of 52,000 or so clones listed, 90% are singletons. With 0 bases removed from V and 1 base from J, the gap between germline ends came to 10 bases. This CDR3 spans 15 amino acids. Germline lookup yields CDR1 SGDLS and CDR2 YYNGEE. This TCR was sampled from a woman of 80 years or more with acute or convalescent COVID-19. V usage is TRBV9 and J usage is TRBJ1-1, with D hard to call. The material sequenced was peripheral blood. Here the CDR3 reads CASSVVPAGNTEAFF. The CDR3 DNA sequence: TGTGCCAGCAGCGTAGTTCCCGCCGGGAACACTGAAGCTTTCTTT. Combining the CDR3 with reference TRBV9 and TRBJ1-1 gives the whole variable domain DSGVTQTPKHLITATGQRVTLRCSPRSGDLSVYWYQQSLDQGLQFLIQYYNGEERAKGNILERFSAQQFPDLHSELNLSSLELGDSALYFCASSVVPAGNTEAFFGQGTRLTVV.